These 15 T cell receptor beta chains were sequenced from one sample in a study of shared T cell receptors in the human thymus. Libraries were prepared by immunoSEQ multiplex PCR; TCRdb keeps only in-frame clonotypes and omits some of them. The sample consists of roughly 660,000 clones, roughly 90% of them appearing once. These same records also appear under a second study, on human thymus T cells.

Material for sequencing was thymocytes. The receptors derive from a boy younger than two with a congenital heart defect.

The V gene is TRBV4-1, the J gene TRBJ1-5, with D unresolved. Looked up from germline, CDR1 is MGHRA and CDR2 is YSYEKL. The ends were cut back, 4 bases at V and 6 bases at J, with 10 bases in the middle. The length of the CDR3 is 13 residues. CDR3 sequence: CASSLSYGQPQHF. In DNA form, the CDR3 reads TGCGCCAGCAGCCTGTCGTACGGTCAGCCCCAGCATTTT.

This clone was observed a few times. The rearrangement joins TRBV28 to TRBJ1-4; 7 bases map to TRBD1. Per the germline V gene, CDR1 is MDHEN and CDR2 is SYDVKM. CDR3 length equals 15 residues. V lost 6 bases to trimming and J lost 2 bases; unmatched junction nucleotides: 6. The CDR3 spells CASRSPGQTNEKLFF. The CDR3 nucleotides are TGTGCCAGCAGATCACCGGGACAGACTAATGAAAAACTGTTTTTT.

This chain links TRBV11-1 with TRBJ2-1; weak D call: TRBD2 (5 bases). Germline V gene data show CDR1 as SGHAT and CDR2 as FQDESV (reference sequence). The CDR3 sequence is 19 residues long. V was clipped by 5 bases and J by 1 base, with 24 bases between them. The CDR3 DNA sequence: TGTGCCAGCAGCCCCACTCGATTGCTAGCAAAGTTTTCCTACAATGAGCAGTTCTTC. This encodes CASSPTRLLAKFSYNEQFF.

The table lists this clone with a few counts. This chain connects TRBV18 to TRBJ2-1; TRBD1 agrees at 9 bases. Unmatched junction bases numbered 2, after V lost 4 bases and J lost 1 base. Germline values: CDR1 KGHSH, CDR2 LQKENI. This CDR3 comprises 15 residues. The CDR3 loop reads CASSRDRVSYNEQFF. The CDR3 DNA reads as TGTGCCAGCTCACGGGACAGGGTTTCCTACAATGAGCAGTTCTTC.

The CDR3 is CASSYRDLAPQETQYF. In DNA form, the CDR3 reads TGTGCCAGCAGTTACCGCGACCTAGCGCCCCAAGAGACCCAGTACTTC. This chain links TRBV6-5 with TRBJ2-5, with D possibly matching TRBD2 (6 bases). Looked up from germline, CDR1 is MNHEY and CDR2 is SVGAGI. The CDR3 extends over 16 amino acids. Trimming left V 2 bases short and J 1 base short, with 14 bases between.

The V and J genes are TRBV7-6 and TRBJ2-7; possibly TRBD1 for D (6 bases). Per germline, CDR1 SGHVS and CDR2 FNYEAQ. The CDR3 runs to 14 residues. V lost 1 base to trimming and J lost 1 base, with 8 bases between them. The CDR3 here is CASSLVQGSYEQYF. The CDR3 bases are TGTGCCAGCAGCTTAGTACAGGGATCCTACGAGCAGTACTTC.

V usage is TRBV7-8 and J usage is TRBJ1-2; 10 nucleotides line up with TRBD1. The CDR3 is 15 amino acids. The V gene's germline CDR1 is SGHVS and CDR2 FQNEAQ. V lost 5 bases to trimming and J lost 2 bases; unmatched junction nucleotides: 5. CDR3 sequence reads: CASSPRTGGNYGYTF. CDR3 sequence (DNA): TGTGCCAGCAGCCCACGGACAGGGGGAAACTATGGCTACACCTTC.

The CDR3 sequence is CATSRTSVTDTQYF. The CDR3 DNA sequence: TGTGCCACCTCCAGGACTTCCGTCACAGATACGCAGTATTTT. The chain links TRBV5-4 to TRBJ2-3, with TRBD2 as a possible D gene (5 bases). Germline V gene lookup returns CDR1 SGHNT and CDR2 YYREEE (reference sequence). The CDR3 has 14 residues. The V gene lost 9 bases and the J gene lost 2 bases, with 16 bases spanning the gap.

The CDR3 coding sequence is TGTGCCAGCTCACCGGGGCGGGAGCGCTCCTACGAGCAGTACTTC. Amino acid sequence: CASSPGRERSYEQYF. V usage is TRBV18 and J usage is TRBJ2-7, with 7 nucleotides matching TRBD2. The trim removed 3 bases at V and 0 bases at J, leaving 5 bases unmatched. The CDR3 consists of 15 residues. Germline CDR1 and CDR2: KGHSH and LQKENI.

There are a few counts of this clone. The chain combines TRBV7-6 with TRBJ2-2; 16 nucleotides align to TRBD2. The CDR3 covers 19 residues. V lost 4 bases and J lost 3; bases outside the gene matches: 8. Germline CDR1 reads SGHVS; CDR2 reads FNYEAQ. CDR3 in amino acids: CASSSPPGLAGGYTGELFF. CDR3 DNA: TGTGCCAGCAGCTCACCCCCGGGACTAGCGGGAGGGTACACCGGGGAGCTGTTTTTT.

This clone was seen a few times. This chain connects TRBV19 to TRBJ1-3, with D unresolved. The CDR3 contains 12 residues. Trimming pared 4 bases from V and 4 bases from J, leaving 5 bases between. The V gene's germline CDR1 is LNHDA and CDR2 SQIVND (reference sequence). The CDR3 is CASSRGGNTIYF. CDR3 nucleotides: TGTGCCAGTAGTAGAGGGGGAAACACCATATATTTT.

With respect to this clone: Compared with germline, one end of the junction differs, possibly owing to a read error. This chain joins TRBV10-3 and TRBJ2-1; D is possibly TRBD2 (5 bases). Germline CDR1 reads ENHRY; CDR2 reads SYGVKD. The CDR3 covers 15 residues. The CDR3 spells CAITERLSSYNEQFF. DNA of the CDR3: TGTGCCATCACTGAGCGGTTGAGCTCCTACAATGAGCAGTTCTTC.

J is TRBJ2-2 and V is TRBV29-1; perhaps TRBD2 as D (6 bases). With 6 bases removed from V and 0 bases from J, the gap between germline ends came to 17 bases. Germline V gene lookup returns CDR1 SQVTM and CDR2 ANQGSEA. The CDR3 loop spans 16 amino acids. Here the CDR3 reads CSVLTPRDSNTGELFF. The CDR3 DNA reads TGCAGCGTCCTGACGCCCCGGGACTCGAACACCGGGGAGCTGTTTTTT.

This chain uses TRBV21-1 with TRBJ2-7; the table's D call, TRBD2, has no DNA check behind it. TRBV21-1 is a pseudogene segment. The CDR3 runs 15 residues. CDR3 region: CASSLGTSGAYEQYF. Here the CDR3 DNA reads TGTGCCAGCAGCTTGGGGACTAGCGGAGCTTACGAGCAGTACTTC.

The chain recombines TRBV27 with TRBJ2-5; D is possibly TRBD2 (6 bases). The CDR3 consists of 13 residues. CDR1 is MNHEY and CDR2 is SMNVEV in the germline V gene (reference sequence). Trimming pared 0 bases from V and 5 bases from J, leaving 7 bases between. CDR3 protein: CASSLSEGETQYF. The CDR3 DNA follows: TGTGCCAGCAGTTTATCGGAGGGGGAGACCCAGTACTTC.